This passage covers 30 T cell receptor beta chains from one sample sequenced in a study of T cells in Graves' hyperthyroidism and ophthalmopathy. Authors of the study amplified TCR beta CDR3 regions from RNA transcripts. When the TCR CDR3 underwent first-round RT-PCR, the HTBI primer set was used. TCRdb re-analysed the multiplex PCR reads in MiXCR, keeping a single row per CDR3 protein. The sample lists about 380,000 distinct CDR3 sequences, approximately 14% occurring once. Sequencing was performed on blood. All receptors come from a woman in her twenties or thirties with Graves' ophthalmopathy.

This clonotype has at least ten counts. The V call is TRBV3-1, the J call TRBJ2-7; D is unclear. The CDR3 has 12 amino acids. V was clipped by 4 bases and J by 3 bases, with 7 bases between them. Germline V gene data show CDR1 as LGHDT and CDR2 as YNNKEL (reference sequence). CDR3 bases: TGTGCCAGCAGCCGTGCGGACTACGAGCAGTACTTC. Translated: CASSRADYEQYF.

This clonotype was recorded at least ten times. The chain carries TRBV7-9 and TRBJ1-1; tentative D call: TRBD1 (6 bases). The germline V and J ends were trimmed by 4 bases and 6 bases, with 15 bases remaining between them. This CDR3 has 14 amino acids. The germline gives CDR1 SEHNR, CDR2 FQNEAQ (reference sequence). CDR3 region: CASSSTRGAPEAFF. DNA of the CDR3: TGTGCCAGCAGCTCAACGAGGGGGGCGCCTGAAGCTTTCTTT. The whole variable domain, remainder taken from reference TRBV7-9 and TRBJ1-1, is DTGVSQNPRHKITKRGQNVTFRCDPISEHNRLYWYRQTLGQGPEFLTYFQNEAQLEKSRLLSDRFSAERPKGSFSTLEIQRTEQGDSAMYLCASSSTRGAPEAFFGQGTRLTVV.

This clonotype was observed a handful of times. The chain recombines TRBV28 with TRBJ1-4, with 7 nucleotides matching TRBD1. Trimming cost V 5 bases and J 3 bases; bases outside gene matches: 3. The germline V gene has CDR1 MDHEN and CDR2 SYDVKM. The CDR3 is made up of 14 amino acids. In DNA, the CDR3 is TGTGCCAGCAGTCTGACAGGGTCTAATGAAAAACTGTTTTTT. Amino acid sequence: CASSLTGSNEKLFF.

There are a few counts of this clonotype. The V call is TRBV5-5, the J call TRBJ1-1; 9 bases are shared with TRBD1. Looked up from germline, CDR1 is SGHKS and CDR2 is YYEKEE (reference sequence). The J segment lost 3 bases and the V segment lost 2 bases, leaving 11 bases of the junction unmatched. CDR3 length equals 17 residues. In DNA form, the CDR3 reads TGTGCCAGCAGCTTCACCCGGGACAGGGTTCTGGACACTGAAGCTTTCTTT. Its translation is CASSFTRDRVLDTEAFF.

The table lists this clonotype with many counts. The chain employs TRBV12-3 or TRBV12-4 and TRBJ2-3, with 11 positions matching TRBD2. This CDR3 contains 18 residues. J lost 2 bases, V lost 5 bases, and 12 bases had no gene match. This CDR3 is CASSRAALAGALTDTQYF. The CDR3 DNA follows: TGTGCCAGCAGTAGGGCCGCACTAGCGGGGGCCCTCACAGATACGCAGTATTTT.

This clonotype was detected ten times or more. The chain recombines TRBV19 with TRBJ1-5; D remains unclear. In germline, CDR1 is LNHDA, CDR2 SQIVND (reference sequence). There are 13 residues in the CDR3. Trimming stripped 5 bases from V and 5 bases from J, with 10 bases between. The CDR3 protein is CASSVGLDQPQHF. CDR3 sequence (DNA): TGTGCCAGTAGTGTCGGGTTGGATCAGCCCCAGCATTTT.

In this sample, this clonotype turned up a few times. The rearrangement uses TRBV29-1 and TRBJ1-2; D not certain. The CDR3 has 13 amino acids. V lost 1 base to trimming and J lost 8 bases, with 14 bases between them. Germline lookup yields CDR1 SQVTM and CDR2 ANQGSEA. Written as DNA, the CDR3 is TGCAGCGTTGAAGGACGGTCGGCAGACGGCTACACCTTC. Translated: CSVEGRSADGYTF. The entire variable domain, with the rest obtained from reference TRBV29-1 and TRBJ1-2, is as follows: SAVISQKPSRDICQRGTSLTIQCQVDSQVTMMFWYRQQPGQSLTLIATANQGSEATYESGFVIDKFPISRPNLTFSTLTVSNMSPEDSSIYLCSVEGRSADGYTFGSGTRLTVV.

This clonotype was detected ten times or more. CDR3 DNA: TGTGCCACCAGTGATTGGCAGGGGGCGCGTGGCTACACCTTC. This gives the protein CATSDWQGARGYTF. This chain uses TRBV24-1 with TRBJ1-2, with TRBD1 matching over 8 bases. Germline values: CDR1 KGHDR, CDR2 SFDVKD. V lost 2 bases, J lost 7 bases, and 5 bases stayed unmatched. CDR3 length equals 14 residues.

This clonotype showed up many times. This chain connects TRBV28 to TRBJ2-5; TRBD1 matches at 7 bases. The length of the CDR3 is 15 residues. V trimming: 3 bases; J trimming: 2 bases; junction bases outside the gene matches: 6. Germline loops: CDR1 MDHEN, CDR2 SYDVKM. The CDR3 DNA reads as TGTGCCAGCAGTTTGGGACAGCAGATTCAAGAGACCCAGTACTTC. Protein sequence: CASSLGQQIQETQYF.

This clonotype was seen repeatedly, ten times or more. At one boundary the junction diverges from the germline segment, which might be a read error. The chain has TRBV5-8 and TRBJ2-7; no clear D. The CDR3 covers 13 residues. Looked up from germline, CDR1 is SGHTS and CDR2 is YDEGEE. DNA of the CDR3: TGTGTCAGCAGCTCAGGACCGAACTACGAGCAGTACTTC. It specifies CVSSSGPNYEQYF. Supplemented by reference TRBV5-8 and TRBJ2-7, the full variable domain reads EAGVTQSPTHLIKTRGQQATLRCSPISGHTSVYWYQQALGLGLQFLLWYDEGEERNRGNFPPRFSGRQFPNYSSELNVNALELEDSALYLCVSSSGPNYEQYFGPGTRLTVT.

This clonotype was seen repeatedly, ten times or more. The chain links TRBV11-1 to TRBJ1-1, with TRBD1 as a possible D gene (6 bases). Germline CDR1 reads SGHAT; CDR2 reads FQDESV (reference sequence). Trimming shortened V by 2 bases and J by 8 bases, and 18 bases separated the two germline ends. CDR3 length: 15 amino acids. The CDR3 reads CASSLMGHSGLEAFF. Written as DNA, the CDR3 is TGTGCCAGCAGCTTAATGGGACACAGCGGGCTGGAAGCTTTCTTT.

This clonotype has at least ten counts. The chain employs TRBV11-3 and TRBJ2-1; 10 bases fit TRBD2. The CDR3 runs 14 residues. Unmatched junction bases numbered 2, after V lost 5 bases and J lost 4 bases. Germline CDR1 is SGHNT and CDR2 is YENEEA. The CDR3 sequence: CASSISGGYNEQFF. For the CDR3, the DNA is TGTGCCAGCAGCATTAGCGGGGGGTACAATGAGCAGTTCTTC.

Ten or more counts support this clonotype. The chain joins TRBV7-2 to TRBJ2-3; 8 nucleotides match TRBD2. Germline trimming cut 1 base from V and 0 bases from J; bases unmatched to any gene: 6. From germline, CDR1 is SGHTA and CDR2 FQGNSA. The CDR3 length is 17 residues. This chain's CDR3 is CASSLGVGGGSTDTQYF. The CDR3 coding sequence is TGTGCCAGCAGCTTAGGGGTGGGCGGGGGGAGCACAGATACGCAGTATTTT.

The sample holds many counts of this clonotype. The genes are TRBV14 and TRBJ2-7, with 8 nucleotides matching TRBD2. In germline, CDR1 is SGHDN, CDR2 FVKESK. The CDR3 loop spans 15 amino acids. J lost 2 bases, V lost 2 bases, and 5 bases had no gene match. CDR3 nucleotide sequence: TGTGCCAGCAGCCAATATTCCGGGGGGGCCTACGAGCAGTACTTC. This sequence encodes CASSQYSGGAYEQYF.

This clonotype was picked up many times. The chain is built from TRBV12-3 or TRBV12-4 and TRBJ1-5, with TRBD1 as a possible D gene (6 bases). This CDR3 contains 13 residues. Trimming shortened V by 5 bases and J by 6 bases, and 11 bases separated the two germline ends. The CDR3 nucleotides read TGTGCCAGCAGTAGGGGGGCTGGTCAGCCCCAGCATTTT. Translation: CASSRGAGQPQHF.

This clonotype was seen repeatedly, ten times or more. The CDR3 nucleotides are TGTGCCACCAGTGAAGGGGGGCTTCCCTACGAGCAGTACTTC. It yields the protein CATSEGGLPYEQYF. This chain joins TRBV24-1 and TRBJ2-7; D possibly matches TRBD1 or TRBD2 (6 bases each). The CDR3 covers 14 residues. V lost 4 bases to trimming and J lost 2 bases, with 11 bases between them. Germline values: CDR1 KGHDR, CDR2 SFDVKD.

This clonotype was seen repeatedly, ten times or more. This CDR3 is CASRTGQVNEKLFF. As DNA, the CDR3 is TGTGCCTCACGGACGGGACAGGTTAATGAAAAACTGTTTTTT. The chain is built from TRBV2 and TRBJ1-4, with 8 nucleotides matching TRBD1. Per germline, CDR1 SNHLY and CDR2 FYNNEI. The CDR3 totals 14 residues. Trimming cost V 11 bases and J 4 bases; bases outside gene matches: 9.

Comments on this clonotype: A much larger clone is a single base away; this may be a read error. This rearrangement joins TRBV2 to TRBJ2-7; TRBD1 agrees at 7 bases. V was clipped by 9 bases and J by 0 bases; unmatched bases: 5. CDR1 is SNHLY, CDR2 FYNNEI, per germline. The CDR3 totals 13 residues. The CDR3 coding sequence is TGTGCCAGGGACCGGGACAGCTCCTACGAGCAGTACTTC. This translates into CARDRDSSYEQYF.

The chain recombines TRBV7-9 with TRBJ1-3; D gene ambiguous. V lost 5 bases and J lost 3, with 8 bases in between. CDR1 and CDR2 (germline): SEHNR, FQNEAQ (reference sequence). This CDR3 has 13 amino acids. The CDR3 DNA reads as TGTGCCAGCAGCCCTACGCTTGGAAACACCATATATTTT. This encodes CASSPTLGNTIYF.

For this clonotype: One end of the junction fails to match germline, which may point to a read error. The V gene is TRBV5-4, the J gene TRBJ2-7, with D perhaps TRBD1 (5 bases). CDR3 length equals 13 residues. Germline-derived CDR1 and CDR2 are SGHNT and YYREEE (reference sequence). The CDR3 DNA is TGTGCCAACAGCTTAGGGGCGAGTTACGAGCAGTACTTC. This codes for CANSLGASYEQYF. The full variable domain, with the rest looked up from reference TRBV5-4 and TRBJ2-7, is ETGVTQSPTHLIKTRGQQVTLRCSSQSGHNTVSWYQQALGQGPQFIFQYYREEENGRGNFPPRFSGLQFPNYSSELNVNALELDDSALYLCANSLGASYEQYFGPGTRLTVT.

This clonotype showed up many times. V usage is TRBV12-5 and J usage is TRBJ2-7, with no clear D. V lost 3 bases and J lost 5, with 11 bases in between. The germline V gene has CDR1 LGHNT and CDR2 FRNRAP. The CDR3 covers 13 residues. The CDR3 sequence is CASGFAPGDEQYF. The CDR3 DNA reads as TGTGCTAGTGGTTTCGCCCCAGGCGACGAGCAGTACTTC.

Many counts were recorded for this clonotype. The rearrangement links TRBV2 to TRBJ2-7; either TRBD1 or TRBD2 may fit D (5 bases each). Germline V gene data show CDR1 as SNHLY and CDR2 as FYNNEI. The CDR3 sequence is 13 residues long. The V gene lost 7 bases and the J gene lost 7 bases, with 17 bases spanning the gap. CDR3 bases: TGTGCCAGCACTTTGGACCGGGGACGGGAGCAGTACTTC. Translated, it gives CASTLDRGREQYF.

The V and J genes are TRBV24-1 and TRBJ2-1, with 11 bases matching TRBD2. The CDR3 loop spans 19 amino acids. Germline CDR1 KGHDR, CDR2 SFDVKD. Trimming removed 2 bases from V and 0 bases from J; junction bases left unmatched: 8. In DNA form, the CDR3 reads TGTGCCACCAGTGATTGGGCTAGCGGGGGGCCGAGCTCCTACAATGAGCAGTTCTTC. It codes for CATSDWASGGPSSYNEQFF.

This clonotype was recorded at least ten times. The V call is TRBV7-6, the J call TRBJ2-2; D might be TRBD1 (6 bases). Trimming took 2 bases from V and 4 from J, leaving 11 bases between them. CDR1 and CDR2 from the germline V gene are SGHVS and FNYEAQ. The CDR3 is 15 amino acids. This CDR3 is CASSLRARGTGELFF. In DNA, the CDR3 is TGTGCCAGCAGCTTAAGAGCCAGGGGCACCGGGGAGCTGTTTTTT.

This chain links TRBV11-2 with TRBJ2-2, with TRBD2 matching 12 bases. Trimming removed 5 bases from V and 2 bases from J; junction bases left unmatched: 15. The CDR3 contains 20 residues. Germline V gene sequence: CDR1 SGHAT, CDR2 FQNNGV. CDR3 DNA sequence: TGTGCCAGCAGCATATGGGGGTCTAGCGGGGGGGTCCATAACACCGGGGAGCTGTTTTTT. Translated, it gives CASSIWGSSGGVHNTGELFF. Based on the CDR3 plus reference TRBV11-2 and TRBJ2-2, the full variable domain is EAGVAQSPRYKIIEKRQSVAFWCNPISGHATLYWYQQILGQGPKLLIQFQNNGVVDDSQLPKDRFSAERLKGVDSTLKIQPAKLEDSAVYLCASSIWGSSGGVHNTGELFFGEGSRLTVL.

This clonotype was counted at least ten times. The chain has TRBV29-1 and TRBJ2-3; the D gene is possibly TRBD1 (6 bases). Germline V gene data show CDR1 as SQVTM and CDR2 as ANQGSEA. The CDR3 totals 16 residues. V was pared by 1 base and J by 6 bases, with 20 bases between. The CDR3 sequence: CSVEGTRDKPSDTQYF. CDR3 in DNA: TGCAGCGTTGAAGGAACCCGGGACAAACCTTCTGATACGCAGTATTTT.

Concerning this clonotype: A much larger clonotype is one base distant, so this may be a read error. The rearrangement joins TRBV7-9 to TRBJ1-1; D gene ambiguous. The germline V and J ends were trimmed by 1 base and 3 bases, with 18 bases remaining between them. CDR1 is SEHNR and CDR2 is FQNEAQ in the germline V gene (reference sequence). CDR3 size: 17 residues. Written as DNA, the CDR3 is TGTGCCAGCAGCTTAGTAGAGGGAGGGTCTTGGGACACTGAAGCTTTCTTT. It translates to CASSLVEGGSWDTEAFF.

The sample holds many counts of this clonotype. The genes are TRBV5-1 and TRBJ2-1; perhaps TRBD1 as D (6 bases). Trimming cost V 4 bases and J 10 bases, with 9 bases left between them. The CDR3 contains 11 residues. CDR1 and CDR2 (germline): SGHRS, YFSETQ. The DNA of the CDR3 is TGCGCCAGCAGCCCAGACAGGGAGCAGTTCTTC. It codes for CASSPDREQFF.

This clonotype has a count of ten or more. The V and J genes are TRBV3-1 and TRBJ2-7; no clear D gene. Germline V lookup: CDR1 LGHDT, CDR2 YNNKEL (reference sequence). The CDR3 is 11 amino acids. Between the trimmed V and J ends, which lost 3 bases and 5 bases, there was a span of 5 bases. The CDR3 coding sequence is TGTGCCAGCAGCCATAGCCACGAGCAGTACTTC. Translation: CASSHSHEQYF.

This clonotype was observed many times. V usage is TRBV11-2 and J usage is TRBJ1-1, with a possible D match to TRBD1 (6 bases). This CDR3 has 14 amino acids. The ends were cut back, 4 bases at V and 5 bases at J, with 14 bases in the middle. Germline assignment: CDR1 SGHAT and CDR2 FQNNGV. CDR3 in amino acids: CASSSQTGRTEAFF. CDR3 nucleotide sequence: TGTGCCAGCAGCTCCCAAACAGGGCGAACTGAAGCTTTCTTT.